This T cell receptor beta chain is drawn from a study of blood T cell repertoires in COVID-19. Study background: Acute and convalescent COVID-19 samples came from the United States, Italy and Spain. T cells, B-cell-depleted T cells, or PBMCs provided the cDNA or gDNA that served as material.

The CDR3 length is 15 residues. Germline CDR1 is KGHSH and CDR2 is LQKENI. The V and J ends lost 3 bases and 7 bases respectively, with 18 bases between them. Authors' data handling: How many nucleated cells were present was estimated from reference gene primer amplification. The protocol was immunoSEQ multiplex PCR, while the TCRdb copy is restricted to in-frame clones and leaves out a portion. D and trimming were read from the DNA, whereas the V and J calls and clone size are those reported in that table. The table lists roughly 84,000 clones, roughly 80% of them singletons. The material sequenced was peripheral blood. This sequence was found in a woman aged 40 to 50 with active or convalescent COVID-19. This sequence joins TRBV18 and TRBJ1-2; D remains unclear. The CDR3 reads CASSPPGAASGGYTF. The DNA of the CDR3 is TGTGCCAGCTCACCGCCCGGTGCGGCCTCTGGTGGCTACACCTTC.